A single sample is the source of the 13 T cell receptor beta chains below, sequenced in a study of blood T cell repertoires in COVID-19. Method: immunoSEQ multiplex PCR; TCRdb's copy keeps in-frame clones and lacks some. This sample has a few hundred thousand clones, with about 85% found just once. The sequencing input was peripheral blood. These receptors all come from a man aged 18 to 30 with active or convalescent COVID-19.

V is TRBV1 and J is TRBJ2-1; the table names TRBD2, a call not compared with the DNA. TRBV1 is a pseudogene. The CDR3 is made up of 17 amino acids. The CDR3 nucleotides read TGCACCAGCAGCCAAGGAAGCGGGGGGGATTCCTACAATGAGCAGTTCTTC. This encodes CTSSQGSGGDSYNEQFF.

V is TRBV5-1 and J is TRBJ2-3; no reliable D call. V was pared by 4 bases and J by 5 bases, with 20 bases between. The CDR3 is 16 residues long. Germline values: CDR1 SGHRS, CDR2 YFSETQ. CDR3 region: CASSLERGRIGDTQYF. The CDR3 DNA is TGCGCCAGCAGCCTGGAGCGAGGAAGGATCGGAGATACGCAGTATTTT. Full variable domain (outside the CDR3, taken from reference TRBV5-1 and TRBJ2-3): KAGVTQTPRYLIKTRGQQVTLSCSPISGHRSVSWYQQTPGQGLQFLFEYFSETQRNKGNFPGRFSGRQFSNSRSEMNVSTLELGDSALYLCASSLERGRIGDTQYFGPGTRLTVL.

This chain connects TRBV6-6 to TRBJ2-6; maybe TRBD1 (5 bases). In germline, CDR1 is MNHNY, CDR2 SVGAGI (reference sequence). This CDR3 has 16 amino acids. V was shortened by 0 bases and J by 3 bases, with 9 bases between the two germline ends. CDR3 amino acids: CASSYSSGNGANVLTF. DNA of the CDR3: TGTGCCAGCAGTTACTCCTCAGGGAATGGGGCCAACGTCCTGACTTTC.

The genes are TRBV30 and TRBJ1-1; D is uncertain. This CDR3 is 13 amino acids long. V dropped 2 bases and J dropped 3 bases, with 10 bases sitting between them. Germline lookup yields CDR1 GTSNPN and CDR2 SVGIG (reference sequence). CDR3 bases: TGTGCCTGGAGTCGCCAGTCCTACACTGAAGCTTTCTTT. It is translated as CAWSRQSYTEAFF.

The V gene is TRBV4-2, the J gene TRBJ1-5; D uncertain. V was pared by 4 bases and J by 5 bases, with 12 bases between. This CDR3 comprises 14 residues. The germline gives CDR1 LGHNA, CDR2 YNFKEQ. In nucleotides, the CDR3 is TGTGCCAGCAGCCTCCTCCTCGGGGATCAGCCCCAGCATTTT. Its translation is CASSLLLGDQPQHF.

The chain uses TRBV2 and TRBJ1-1; D unresolved. In germline, CDR1 is SNHLY, CDR2 FYNNEI. The ends were cut back, 8 bases at V and 4 bases at J, with 17 bases in the middle. This CDR3 is 14 amino acids long. CDR3 sequence (DNA): TGTGCCAGCGACACAGTCCATGAACCCACTGAAGCTTTCTTT. Amino acid sequence: CASDTVHEPTEAFF. Full variable domain (remainder filled in from reference TRBV2 and TRBJ1-1): EPEVTQTPSHQVTQMGQEVILRCVPISNHLYFYWYRQILGQKVEFLVSFYNNEISEKSEIFDDQFSVERPDGSNFTLKIRSTKLEDSAMYFCASDTVHEPTEAFFGQGTRLTVV.

The gene calls are TRBV27 and TRBJ1-5; D is ambiguous. This CDR3 is 14 amino acids long. V was trimmed by 5 bases and J by 7 bases, leaving 15 bases between them. In germline, CDR1 is MNHEY, CDR2 SMNVEV (reference sequence). This CDR3 is CASSLAGERQPQHF. DNA for the CDR3: TGTGCCAGCAGTCTTGCCGGGGAGAGGCAGCCCCAGCATTTT.

The chain links TRBV3-1 (or the pseudogene TRBV3-2) to TRBJ2-3, with D possibly being TRBD2 (5 bases). CDR1 is LGHDT, CDR2 YNNKEL, per germline (reference sequence). The V gene lost 2 bases and the J gene lost 1 base, with 13 bases spanning the gap. This CDR3 has 16 residues. This chain's CDR3 is CASSQSGGPRTDTQYF. The CDR3 bases are TGTGCCAGCAGCCAATCCGGAGGACCACGCACAGATACGCAGTATTTT.

This chain joins TRBV14 and TRBJ2-7; TRBD1 agrees at 10 bases. This CDR3 comprises 14 residues. V dropped 6 bases and J dropped 4; count of bases not matched to a gene: 6. Germline values: CDR1 SGHDN, CDR2 FVKESK. The CDR3 sequence is CASRETGGRYEQYF. As DNA, the CDR3 is TGTGCCAGCAGGGAGACAGGGGGCCGGTACGAGCAGTACTTC.

The chain joins TRBV6-1 to TRBJ2-1, with D unclear. The length of the CDR3 is 14 residues. The ends were cut back, 0 bases at V and 5 bases at J, with 8 bases in the middle. Germline V lookup: CDR1 MNHNS, CDR2 SASEGT. As DNA, the CDR3 is TGTGCCAGCAGTGAAGCGGGCTTCGACAATGAGCAGTTCTTC. This codes for CASSEAGFDNEQFF.

The chain uses TRBV28 and TRBJ2-5; D is possibly TRBD1 (6 bases). Germline V lookup: CDR1 MDHEN, CDR2 SYDVKM. The CDR3 sequence is 13 residues long. V was shortened by 5 bases and J by 5 bases, with 12 bases between the two germline ends. The CDR3 DNA is TGTGCCAGCAGTCTACAGGGTTTGGAGACCCAGTACTTC. It specifies CASSLQGLETQYF.

The CDR3 region is CASSLESGQPPLHF. Written as DNA, the CDR3 is TGCGCCAGCAGCTTGGAATCAGGGCAACCACCCCTCCACTTT. The gene calls are TRBV5-1 and TRBJ1-6, with D possibly matching TRBD1 (5 bases). The CDR3 sequence is 14 residues long. Trimming removed 0 bases at V and 11 bases at J, with 12 bases between. Germline V gene lookup returns CDR1 SGHRS and CDR2 YFSETQ. Together with reference TRBV5-1 and TRBJ1-6, the CDR3 gives the full variable domain: KAGVTQTPRYLIKTRGQQVTLSCSPISGHRSVSWYQQTPGQGLQFLFEYFSETQRNKGNFPGRFSGRQFSNSRSEMNVSTLELGDSALYLCASSLESGQPPLHFGNGTRLTVT.

The chain links TRBV11-3 to TRBJ2-2; possibly TRBD1 for D (5 bases). The CDR3 spans 18 residues. V lost 2 bases to trimming and J lost 4 bases, with 20 bases between them. From germline, CDR1 is SGHNT and CDR2 YENEEA. This CDR3 reads CASSLSGVGLIPTGELFF. CDR3 DNA sequence: TGTGCCAGCAGCTTATCTGGGGTGGGGCTTATTCCCACCGGGGAGCTGTTTTTT.